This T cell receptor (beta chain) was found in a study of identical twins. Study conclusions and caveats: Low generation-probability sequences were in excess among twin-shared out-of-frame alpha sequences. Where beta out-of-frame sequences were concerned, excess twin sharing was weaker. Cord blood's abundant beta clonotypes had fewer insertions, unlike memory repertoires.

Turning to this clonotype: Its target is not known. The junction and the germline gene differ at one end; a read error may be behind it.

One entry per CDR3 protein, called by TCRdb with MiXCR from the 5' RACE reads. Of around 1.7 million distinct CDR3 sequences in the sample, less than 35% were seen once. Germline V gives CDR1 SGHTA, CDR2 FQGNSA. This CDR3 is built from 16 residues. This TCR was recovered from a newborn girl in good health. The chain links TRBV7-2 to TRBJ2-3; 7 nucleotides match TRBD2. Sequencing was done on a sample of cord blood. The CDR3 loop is CASSLNRAGTTDAQYF. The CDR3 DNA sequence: TGTGCCAGCAGCTTAAACCGAGCGGGAACCACAGATGCGCAGTATTTT.